Given below is one T cell receptor beta chain in context. This clonotype was observed many times. It has no known antigen specificity. No base-level quality is on record; no much larger clone is a single base apart. These data are taken from a study of early T cells in non-severe SARS-CoV-2 infection (dated by TCRdb to the early 2020s). Regarding the study in general: TCR sequencing used bulk RNA from unsorted whole blood, so alpha and beta chains could not be paired. Overall study outcomes, separate from this receptor: Matching against VDJdb was skewed toward anti-spike CD8 responses, likely underestimated virus-specific expansions, and missed private and CD4 specificities.

The study was a case-control design nested within a healthcare worker cohort in London, UK, with weekly nasopharyngeal swab PCR tests and blood sampling. Between 23 and 31 March 2020, the week of the UK lockdown, healthcare workers were enrolled and then followed up weekly for as long as 16 weeks. The method was 5' RACE. The sequencer listed for this sample is NextSeq 500. Unique molecular identifiers were attached to individual cDNA molecules in the TCR library protocol so that sequencing error and PCR bias could be corrected. Both TCR alpha and beta chains were sequenced, and tight co-correlation was observed between alpha and beta sequence abundances in each sample. The authors processed their data as follows. Decombinator V4 was used to annotate TCR sequences for V gene, J gene and CDR3. TCRs were defined as expanded if a significant change between any two time points was detected under a Poisson model with p below 0.0001. TCR abundances were normalised to the total number of TCRs sequenced per sample and expressed as counts per million. MAIT TCRs were defined by TRAV1-2 paired with TRAJ12, TRAJ20 or TRAJ33, and iNKT TCRs by TRAV10 paired with TRAJ18. A search of VDJdb, accessed on 1 November 2021, was run for TCRs annotated to CMV, EBV and SARS-CoV-2, with TCRs annotated for multiple antigens excluded. In-frame beta chains were kept once TCRdb had trimmed the public reads at Q25 with fastp and called clones with MiXCR. Rows are combined by CDR3 protein, so each entry shows the most common genes and DNA. These V and J calls derive from TCRdb rather than the authors' analysis. This sample is represented by more than 55,000 distinct CDR3 sequences; under 15% of them were singletons. Together, the top ten hold approximately 9.4% of the sample.

The CDR3, from cysteine to phenylalanine, totals 14 residues. Only CDR3 DNA is held: 42 bases, read in frame from base 1. From V the trimming removes 4 bases and from J it removes 4 bases, while the gene matches leave 4 bases of the junction unaccounted for. The source was whole blood, collected at baseline. The chain is made from TRBV12-3 or TRBV12-4 and TRBJ2-5, and TRBD1 matches 9 of the central bases. The source of this sequence is an adult who was a healthcare worker with PCR-confirmed SARS-CoV-2 infection or an uninfected control (not recorded which). The CDR3 region has the sequence CASSSTGGVETQYF. Here is the DNA: TGTGCCAGCAGTTCGACAGGGGGGGTAGAGACCCAGTACTTC.